The rows below give T cell receptor beta chains drawn from one sample of a study of control samples from healthy donors and cancer patients. Sequencing was performed with immunoSEQ multiplex PCR; in TCRdb, only in-frame clones are kept and a portion is missing. The sample lists tens of thousands of clones, about four fifths seen once, with roughly 39% in the top ten. Material: PBMCs. Receptors were obtained from a man between 65 and 85 years old with lung cancer. Each CDR3 is given with its conserved first and last residue. The order of the fields is D gene, V gene, J gene, clone size, CDR3 protein, CDR3 DNA. D genes are given only for firm matches. Clone size is stated in some rows and not others, as once, few, many or a class when expanded.

TRBD2,TRBV2,TRBJ2-3,NA,CASSEGVAGGNTDTQYF,TGTGCCAGCAGTGAAGGGGTAGCGGGGGGCAACACAGATACGCAGTATTTT
NA,TRBV21-1,TRBJ2-7,NA,CASSTGFSYEQYF,TGTGCCAGCAGCACTGGGTTCTCCTACGAGCAGTACTTC
NA,TRBV27,TRBJ2-1,NA,CASSLYGGGAISYNEQFF,TGTGCCAGCAGTTTATATGGAGGGGGGGCTATCTCCTACAATGAGCAGTTCTTC
NA,TRBV30,TRBJ1-4,NA,CACRPGTTNEKLFF,TGTGCCTGCCGTCCAGGTACAACTAATGAAAAACTGTTTTTT
TRBD2,TRBV7-8,TRBJ2-7,NA,CASSPWTRTYEQYF,TGTGCCAGCAGCCCTTGGACTAGGACCTACGAGCAGTACTTC
NA,TRBV3-1/TRBV3-2,TRBJ1-3,many,CASSQMSSSGNTIYF,TGTGCCAGCAGCCAAATGTCGAGCTCTGGAAACACCATATATTTT
NA,TRBV5-1,TRBJ1-6,NA,CASSLAEWGRDNSPLHF,TGCGCCAGCAGCTTGGCCGAGTGGGGCCGAGATAATTCACCCCTCCACTTT
NA,TRBV7-3,TRBJ2-1,NA,CASSLTDSLNNEQFF,TGTGCCAGCAGCTTAACGGACAGTCTGAACAATGAGCAGTTCTTC
NA,TRBV19,TRBJ1-2,NA,CASSINILEGYTF,TGTGCCAGTAGTATCAACATATTGGAGGGCTACACCTTC
NA,TRBV28,TRBJ1-3,NA,CASSFGDFAGNTIYF,TGTGCCAGCAGTTTTGGCGATTTTGCCGGAAACACCATATATTTT
NA,TRBV5-1,TRBJ2-1,NA,CASSPQPGMNEQFF,TGCGCCAGCAGCCCGCAACCGGGGATGAATGAGCAGTTCTTC
TRBD2,TRBV5-8,TRBJ2-7,once,CASSTWTRSSYEQYF,TGTGCCAGCAGCACGTGGACTAGAAGCTCCTACGAGCAGTACTTC
NA,TRBV3-1/TRBV3-2,TRBJ2-6,NA,CASSHHFGGANVLTF,TGTGCCAGCAGCCATCATTTCGGGGGGGCCAACGTCCTGACTTTC
NA,TRBV7-3,TRBJ1-6,NA,CASSLRRHGANSPLHF,TGTGCCAGCAGCTTAAGGAGGCACGGGGCCAATTCACCCCTCCACTTT
TRBD1,TRBV2,TRBJ2-7,few,CASSEAVGQIYEQYF,TGTGCCAGCAGTGAGGCGGTGGGACAGATCTACGAGCAGTACTTC
NA,TRBV9,TRBJ2-7,few,CASSVNSLSYEQYF,TGTGCCAGCAGCGTCAACAGCCTTTCCTACGAGCAGTACTTC
NA,TRBV9,TRBJ1-4,NA,CASSVGRAPVEKLFF,TGTGCCAGCAGCGTGGGGAGGGCCCCAGTTGAAAAACTGTTTTTT
NA,TRBV6-5,TRBJ1-3,once,CASSYRGPTTGNTIYF,TGTGCCAGCAGTTACAGAGGACCGACGACTGGAAACACCATATATTTT
NA,TRBV6-5,TRBJ2-1,NA,CAIQGGVENEQFF,TGTGCCATACAGGGCGGGGTTGAAAATGAGCAGTTCTTC
TRBD2,TRBV9,TRBJ2-3,NA,CASSGGLAGVDTQYF,TGTGCCAGCAGCGGCGGACTAGCGGGGGTGGATACGCAGTATTTT
NA,TRBV11-2,TRBJ1-1,NA,CASSLRPAGSVTEAFF,TGTGCCAGCAGCCTCCGCCCCGCAGGGTCCGTCACTGAAGCTTTCTTT
NA,TRBV19,TRBJ1-1,many,CASTTTLSDTEAFF,TGTGCCAGTACCACGACCCTATCAGACACTGAAGCTTTCTTT
NA,TRBV7-8,TRBJ1-4,NA,CASSLTRGDEKLFF,TGTGCCAGCAGCTTGACGAGGGGTGATGAAAAACTGTTTTTT
NA,TRBV5-6,TRBJ1-5,NA,CASSYQGLNQPQHF,TGTGCCAGCAGCTATCAGGGACTCAATCAGCCCCAGCATTTT
TRBD2,TRBV10-1,TRBJ2-3,NA,CASGGTSGGRADTQYF,TGCGCCAGCGGGGGGACTAGCGGGGGGCGAGCAGATACGCAGTATTTT
NA,TRBV10-3,TRBJ1-2,many,CAIRDPLEGHHYGYTF,TGTGCCATCAGGGACCCCCTGGAGGGACATCACTATGGCTACACCTTC
NA,TRBV30,TRBJ1-4,NA,CAWSSGTGFANEKLFF,TGTGCCTGGAGTTCCGGGACCGGTTTTGCTAATGAAAAACTGTTTTTT
NA,TRBV10-1,TRBJ2-5,NA,CASSEGTGRGETQYF,TGCGCCAGCAGTGAGGGGACGGGGCGCGGGGAGACCCAGTACTTC
TRBD1,TRBV7-9,TRBJ1-1,NA,CASNTLGQGGTEAFF,TGTGCCAGCAACACCTTAGGACAGGGGGGAACTGAAGCTTTCTTT
NA,TRBV7-2,TRBJ2-4,NA,CASSQGWEIQYF,TGTGCCAGCAGCCAAGGTTGGGAGATTCAGTACTTC
TRBD2,TRBV6-2/TRBV6-3,TRBJ2-1,NA,CASSYRLAGGPDEQFF,TGTGCCAGCAGTTACAGACTAGCGGGGGGGCCAGATGAGCAGTTCTTC